A selection of T cell receptor beta chains follows, all from one sample in a study of technical replicates of blood from a handful of donors. Sequenced by immunoSEQ multiplex PCR; TCRdb stores in-frame clones only, minus some. The table shows approximately 97,000 clones, with approximately 96% occurring only once. Sequencing was performed on T cells isolated from PBMCs. Receptors were obtained from a human donor in good health. Both conserved end residues are part of each CDR3. A D gene is named only where the DNA matches it firmly. Clone size is stated in some rows and not others, as once, few, many or a class when expanded.

V,length,D,size,J,CDR3,DNA
TRBV30,12,TRBD2,.,TRBJ2-1,CAWSVLAVSQFF,TGTGCCTGGAGTGTACTAGCGGTATCCCAGTTCTTC
TRBV5-6,16,.,.,TRBJ2-3,CASSLTGQTSTDTQYF,TGTGCCAGCAGCTTGACCGGACAGACAAGCACAGATACGCAGTATTTT
TRBV4-3,15,TRBD2,.,TRBJ2-7,CASSQDMGGSSEQYF,TGCGCCAGCAGCCAAGATATGGGAGGGTCCAGCGAGCAGTACTTC
TRBV2,19,.,.,TRBJ1-4,CASSGSIGTEDSTNEKLFF,TGTGCCAGCAGTGGGTCAATCGGGACTGAAGACTCAACTAATGAAAAACTGTTTTTT
TRBV6-1,12,.,once,TRBJ1-1,CASSEGVTEAFF,TGTGCCAGCAGTGAAGGAGTCACTGAAGCTTTCTTT
TRBV7-9,15,TRBD1,.,TRBJ2-3,CASSSDRGGVDTQYF,TGTGCCAGCAGCTCGGACAGGGGTGGGGTGGATACGCAGTATTTT
TRBV6-1,16,.,.,TRBJ2-1,CASSETRFTSYNEQFF,TGTGCCAGCAGCGAAACTAGATTTACGTCCTACAATGAGCAGTTCTTC
TRBV19,14,TRBD2,.,TRBJ2-5,CASMGLAGQETQYF,TGTGCCAGTATGGGACTAGCGGGACAAGAGACCCAGTACTTC
TRBV27,17,.,once,TRBJ1-2,CASSLDIYTGANYGYAF,TGTGCCAGCAGTCTAGATATATACACAGGTGCTAACTATGGCTACGCCTTC
TRBV30,15,.,.,TRBJ2-1,CAWTLPSGPHNEQFF,TGTGCCTGGACTCTGCCCAGCGGGCCCCACAATGAGCAGTTCTTC
TRBV19,14,TRBD1,once,TRBJ2-7,CASSTGQGLYEQYF,TGTGCCAGTAGTACGGGACAGGGTCTCTACGAGCAGTACTTC